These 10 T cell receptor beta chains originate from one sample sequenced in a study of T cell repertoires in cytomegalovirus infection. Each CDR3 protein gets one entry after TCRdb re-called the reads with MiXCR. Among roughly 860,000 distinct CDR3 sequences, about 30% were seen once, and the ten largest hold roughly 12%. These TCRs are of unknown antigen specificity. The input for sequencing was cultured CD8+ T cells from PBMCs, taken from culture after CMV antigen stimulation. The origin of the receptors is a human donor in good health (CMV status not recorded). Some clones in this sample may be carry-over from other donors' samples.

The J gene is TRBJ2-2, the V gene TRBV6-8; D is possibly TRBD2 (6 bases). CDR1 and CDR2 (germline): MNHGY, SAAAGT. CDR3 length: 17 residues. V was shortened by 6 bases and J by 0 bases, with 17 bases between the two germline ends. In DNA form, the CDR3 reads TGTGCCAGCAGGCCTTGGTGGGACTTCGCGAACACCGGGGAGCTGTTTTTT. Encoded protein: CASRPWWDFANTGELFF.

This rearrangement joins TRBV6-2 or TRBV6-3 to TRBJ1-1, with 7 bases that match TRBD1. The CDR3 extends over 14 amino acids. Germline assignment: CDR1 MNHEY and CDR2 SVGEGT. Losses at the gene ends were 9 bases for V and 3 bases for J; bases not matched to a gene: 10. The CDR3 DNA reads TGTGCCAGTTGGGACAGCTACCCCGACACTGAAGCTTTCTTT. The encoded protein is CASWDSYPDTEAFF.

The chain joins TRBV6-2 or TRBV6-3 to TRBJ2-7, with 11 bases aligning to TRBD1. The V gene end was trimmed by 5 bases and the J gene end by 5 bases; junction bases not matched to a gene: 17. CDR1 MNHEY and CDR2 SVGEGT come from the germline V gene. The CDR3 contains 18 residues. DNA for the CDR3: TGTGCCAGCAGTGGGACCGGGACAGGGGGTCTGTTTTGGAACGAGCAGTACGTC. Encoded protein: CASSGTGTGGLFWNEQYV.

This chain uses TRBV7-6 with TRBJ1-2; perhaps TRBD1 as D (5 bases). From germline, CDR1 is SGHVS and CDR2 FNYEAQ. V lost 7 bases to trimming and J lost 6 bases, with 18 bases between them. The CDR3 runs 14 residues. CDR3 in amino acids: CASTTPGTLDGYTF. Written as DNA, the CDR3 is TGTGCCAGCACCACCCCTGGGACCCTTGATGGCTACACCTTC. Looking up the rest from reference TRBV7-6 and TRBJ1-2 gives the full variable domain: GAGVSQSPRYKVTKRGQDVALRCDPISGHVSLYWYRQALGQGPEFLTYFNYEAQQDKSGLPNDRFSAERPEGSISTLTIQRTEQRDSAMYRCASTTPGTLDGYTFGSGTRLTVV.

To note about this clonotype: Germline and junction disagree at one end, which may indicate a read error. CDR3 DNA: TGTGTCAGCTCACTACAGGGGAGGGGCAATCAGCCCCAGCATTTT. This gives the protein CVSSLQGRGNQPQHF. This chain uses TRBV18 with TRBJ1-5; 7 bases line up with TRBD1. CDR1 and CDR2 (germline): KGHSH, LQKENI. The CDR3 is 15 amino acids.

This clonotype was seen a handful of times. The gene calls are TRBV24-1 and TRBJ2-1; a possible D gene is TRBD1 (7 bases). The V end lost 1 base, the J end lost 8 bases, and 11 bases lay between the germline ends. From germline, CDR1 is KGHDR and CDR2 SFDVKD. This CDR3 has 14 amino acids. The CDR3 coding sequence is TGTGCCACCAGTGATTTAAGCAGGGGGGATGAGCAGTTCTTC. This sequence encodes CATSDLSRGDEQFF.

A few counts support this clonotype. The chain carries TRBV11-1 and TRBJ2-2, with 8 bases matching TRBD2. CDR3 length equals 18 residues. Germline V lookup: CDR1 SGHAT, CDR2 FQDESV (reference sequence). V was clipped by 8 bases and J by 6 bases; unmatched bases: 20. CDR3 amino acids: CASLLPPTPGLGAGELFF. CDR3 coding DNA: TGTGCCAGCCTTCTACCTCCAACTCCGGGACTAGGTGCCGGGGAGCTGTTTTTT.

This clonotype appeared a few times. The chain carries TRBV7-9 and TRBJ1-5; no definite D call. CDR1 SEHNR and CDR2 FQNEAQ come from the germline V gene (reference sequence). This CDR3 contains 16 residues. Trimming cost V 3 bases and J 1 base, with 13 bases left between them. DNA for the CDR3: TGTGCCAGCAGCTTCTCGAGGAAGGGCAGCAATCAGCCCCAGCATTTT. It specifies CASSFSRKGSNQPQHF. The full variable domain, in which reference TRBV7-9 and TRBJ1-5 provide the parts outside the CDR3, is DTGVSQNPRHKITKRGQNVTFRCDPISEHNRLYWYRQTLGQGPEFLTYFQNEAQLEKSRLLSDRFSAERPKGSFSTLEIQRTEQGDSAMYLCASSFSRKGSNQPQHFGDGTRLSIL.

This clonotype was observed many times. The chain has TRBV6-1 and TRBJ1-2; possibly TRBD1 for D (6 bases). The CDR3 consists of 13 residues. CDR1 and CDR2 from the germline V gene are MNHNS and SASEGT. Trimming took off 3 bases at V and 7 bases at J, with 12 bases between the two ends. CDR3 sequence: CASSEQGTLGYTF. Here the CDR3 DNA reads TGTGCCAGCAGTGAGCAGGGGACCCTTGGCTACACCTTC.

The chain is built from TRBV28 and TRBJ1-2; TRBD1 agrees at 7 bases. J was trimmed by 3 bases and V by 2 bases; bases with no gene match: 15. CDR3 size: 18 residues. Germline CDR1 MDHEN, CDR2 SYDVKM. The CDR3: CASSLTLFDRAMDYGYTF. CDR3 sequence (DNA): TGTGCCAGCAGTTTAACTCTTTTCGACAGGGCCATGGACTATGGCTACACCTTC.